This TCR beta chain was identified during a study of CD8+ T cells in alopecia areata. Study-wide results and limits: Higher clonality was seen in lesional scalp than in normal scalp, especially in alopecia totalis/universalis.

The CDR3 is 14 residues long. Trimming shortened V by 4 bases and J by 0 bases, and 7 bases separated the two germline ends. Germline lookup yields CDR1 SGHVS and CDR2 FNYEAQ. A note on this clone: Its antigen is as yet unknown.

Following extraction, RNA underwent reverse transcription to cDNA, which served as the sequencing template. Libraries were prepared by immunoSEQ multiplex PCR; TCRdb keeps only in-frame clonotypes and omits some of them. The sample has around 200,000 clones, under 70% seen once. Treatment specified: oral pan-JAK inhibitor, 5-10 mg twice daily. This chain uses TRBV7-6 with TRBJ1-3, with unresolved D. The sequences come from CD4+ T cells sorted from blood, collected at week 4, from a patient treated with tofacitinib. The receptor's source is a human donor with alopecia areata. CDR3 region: CASSSPSSGNTIYF. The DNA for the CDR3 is TGTGCCAGCAGCTCCCCGAGCTCTGGAAACACCATATATTTT.